The 5 T cell receptor beta chains listed next were all sequenced from one sample in a study of CD8+CD57+ T cells in acquired aplastic anemia. Genomic DNA constituted the template upon which TCR beta VDJ and CDR3 profiling was performed. TCRdb re-called the reads with MiXCR, one entry per CDR3 protein. Counted here are about 260,000 distinct CDR3 sequences, approximately 82% occurring once; the ten biggest clones make up about 41%. In patients chosen for sequencing, flow cytometry had shown CD8+CD57+ cell expansion. The sequenced sample was sorted CD4+, CD8+, or CD8+CD57+ T cells (not recorded which) from PBMCs. These receptors originate from a human donor with aplastic anemia.

This clonotype was observed a few times. Its ends do not fully match the called genes, so a read error is possible. V is TRBV15 and J is TRBJ2-3, with unresolved D. Germline assignment: CDR1 LNHNV and CDR2 YYDKDF (reference sequence). The CDR3 contains 14 residues. This CDR3 reads CASSRASEHETQYF. The CDR3 nucleotides read TGTGCCAGCAGCAGAGCCAGCGAGCACGAGACGCAGTATTTC.

Comments on this clonotype: One end of the junction is discordant with germline, which a read error may explain. The rearrangement joins TRBV7-9 to TRBJ2-6, with D possibly matching TRBD2 (7 bases). This CDR3 comprises 17 residues. Germline CDR1 SEHNR, CDR2 FQNEAQ (reference sequence). The CDR3 loop reads CASSFERVPAGADVLTF. In DNA form, the CDR3 reads TGTGCCAGCAGCTTTGAGAGGGTCCCCGCGGGGGCCGACGTCCTGACTTTC.

This clonotype came up a few times. The gene calls are TRBV19 and TRBJ1-1; D gene ambiguous. V lost 8 bases, J lost 4 bases, and 8 bases lay in between. Germline assignment: CDR1 LNHDA and CDR2 SQIVND (reference sequence). The CDR3 spans 11 residues. CDR3 nucleotides: TGTGCCAGTCGGGGTCGCACTGAAGCTTTCTTT. Translating it yields CASRGRTEAFF. The full variable domain, its missing parts supplied by reference TRBV19 and TRBJ1-1, is DGGITQSPKYLFRKEGQNVTLSCEQNLNHDAMYWYRQDPGQGLRLIYYSQIVNDFQKGDIAEGYSVSREKKESFPLTVTSAQKNPTAFYLCASRGRTEAFFGQGTRLTVV.

This clonotype was observed a handful of times. CDR3 region: CASSLTVMNTEAFF. The CDR3 nucleotides read TGTGCCAGCAGCTTAACAGTTATGAACACTGAAGCTTTCTTT. The chain is built from TRBV2 and TRBJ1-1; no clear D. Trimming took off 6 bases at V and 0 bases at J, with 11 bases between the two ends. CDR1 is SNHLY and CDR2 is FYNNEI in the germline V gene. This CDR3 comprises 14 residues.

Regarding this clonotype: The germline gene is not matched at one end of the junction; a read error may be the cause. The CDR3 nucleotides read TGTGCCAGCAGGGATGCCCGACAGGGACATTACGAGCAGTTC. The encoded protein is CASRDARQGHYEQF. The chain has TRBV7-9 and TRBJ2-5; TRBD1 matches at 7 bases. CDR3 length: 14 amino acids. Germline V gives CDR1 SEHNR, CDR2 FQNEAQ (reference sequence).